This T cell receptor (beta chain) was captured by sequencing in a study of blood T cell repertoires in COVID-19. Authors' analysis steps: Amplification of reference gene primers was used by the study to estimate nucleated cell counts. Assay used: immunoSEQ multiplex PCR; TCRdb lists only in-frame clones, some missing. Clone size and V and J calls were adopted from that table, with D and trimming inferred from the DNA. This sample has about 220,000 clones, with 65% to 90% found just once. CDR1 is SGHVS and CDR2 is FQNEAQ in the germline V gene. The CDR3 is 17 residues long. V gave up 3 bases and J gave up 6 bases; unmatched junction bases: 14.

This TCR was recovered from a man aged 35 to 55 who had recovered from COVID-19. The chain couples TRBV7-8 to TRBJ1-5; the match to TRBD1 covers 7 bases. The sample was peripheral blood. The CDR3 bases are TGTGCCAGCAGCTTGAGGGGTCCCGGGACAGTCGTTCAGCCCCAGCATTTT. It is translated as CASSLRGPGTVVQPQHF.